This T cell receptor (beta chain) was sequenced for a study of T cells in Graves' hyperthyroidism and ophthalmopathy. Researchers amplified the TCR beta CDR3 regions from RNA transcripts. Primed by the HTBI set, a first-round RT-PCR was run on the TCR CDR3. TCRdb used MiXCR to reprocess the multiplex PCR reads, holding one entry per CDR3 protein. The data show roughly 630,000 distinct CDR3 sequences, 15% to 17% seen once. This clonotype was seen ten or more times. V was clipped by 1 base and J by 2 bases, with 12 bases between them. The CDR3 runs 15 residues. Sequenced material: blood. The TCR sequence derives from a woman aged 25 to 45 with Graves' hyperthyroidism. V usage is TRBV12-3 or TRBV12-4 and J usage is TRBJ2-7; D gene unclear. The CDR3 region has the DNA TGTGCCAGCAGTTTAGAACCCAGAGGCACCTACGAGCAGTACTTC. Translation gives CASSLEPRGTYEQYF.